The subject of this entry is one T cell receptor beta chain. This clonotype was counted at least ten times. The specificity of this receptor is unknown. The record has no base qualities; no much larger clone is one base away. These data come from a study of patients and donors after allogeneic stem cell transplantation (TCRdb year 2020). The library was obtained by RT-PCR. Instrument used: NextSeq 550. Through fastp at Q25 and MiXCR, TCRdb rebuilt clones from the public reads, retaining in-frame beta chains. All rows with the same CDR3 protein become a single entry with the most common DNA and genes. Within this sample are about 9,900 distinct CDR3 sequences, with over 5.5% of them counted one time only. Clones ranked in the top ten supply roughly 26% of the sample. CDR1 SGHDT and CDR2 YYEEEE are derived from the germline V gene. From the cysteine through the phenylalanine, the CDR3 covers 15 amino acids. The retained sequence is limited to the CDR3, 45 bases, with the frame set at the first base. Trimming leaves V shorter by 2 bases and J shorter by 2 bases, with the junction holding 4 bases beyond the gene matches.

The chain joins TRBV5-6 to TRBJ2-1; 7 bases in between match TRBD2. The receptor was isolated from a human donor who was either an allogeneic HSCT recipient or a stem cell or donor lymphocyte infusion donor (not recorded which). It is not recorded whose cells these are; they may come from a transplant donor. The specimen was blood, either unsorted or a sorted T cell fraction (not recorded which). CDR3 loop: CASSFLRGAYNEQFF. The nucleotide sequence is given as TGTGCCAGCAGCTTCCTCCGGGGGGCCTACAATGAGCAGTTCTTC.